This TCR beta chain derives from a study of spatial heterogeneity in lung cancer. Study context: There were, on average, more than 9.5 raw-read appearances for each unique TCR and UMI combination.

TCRdb ran MiXCR on the 5' RACE reads and lists one entry per CDR3 protein. The sample yields thousands of distinct CDR3 sequences, around a tenth seen once. Findings and caveats of the study: One measure, the expanded intratumoral alpha and beta TCR count, tracked tumor mutation counts. Ubiquitous and regional nonsynonymous mutation counts were tracked by ubiquitous and regional expanded TCR counts, respectively.

As to time point: sample taken at primary tumor resection. Worth noting for this clonotype: Antigen specificity is unknown.

This CDR3 comprises 10 residues. V lost 8 bases, J lost 9 bases, and 11 bases lay in between. CDR1 and CDR2 (germline): MNHEY, SVGEGT. Sample: lung tumor tissue, taken at surgery. The TCR originated in a female donor with early-stage non-small cell lung cancer. This chain links TRBV6-2 or TRBV6-3 with TRBJ2-7; unclear D gene. In DNA, the CDR3 is TGTGCCAGCCCCTCCCAGAGGCAGTACTTC. Amino acids: CASPSQRQYF.